This T cell receptor beta chain comes out of a study of cytomegalovirus exposure and HLA in healthy donors. Across the study: Among about 190 million T cells, an earlier analysis found roughly 100 million unique TCR beta sequences. Study findings and constraints: Within a later analysis, the majority of CMV-associated TCR beta chains appeared HLA-restricted. Earlier findings revealed that most TCR beta V segments proved productive either about 87% or about 30% of the time.

Though probably carrying unrecorded immune exposures, donors were nominally healthy at sampling. The PCR used 60 Vbeta and 13 Jbeta primers. Method: immunoSEQ multiplex PCR; TCRdb's copy keeps in-frame clones and lacks some. Found here are more than 90,000 clones, around 75% of them singletons; the top ten hold under 11%. Concerning this clone: Its antigen is as yet unknown.

Trimming pared 6 bases from V and 2 bases from J, leaving 17 bases between. The length of the CDR3 is 15 residues. Germline V gene sequence: CDR1 KGHSH, CDR2 LQKENI. Input material: PBMCs. The V call is TRBV18, the J call TRBJ2-7; D is possibly TRBD2 (5 bases). This receptor was obtained from a middle-aged man in good health and CMV-seronegative. The CDR3 loop reads CASSTTSGGPYEQYF. CDR3 nucleotide sequence: TGTGCCAGCTCCACCACCAGCGGAGGACCCTACGAGCAGTACTTC.